What follows are 27 T cell receptor beta chains derived from one specimen sequenced in a study of T-cell memory formation after mild COVID-19. TCRdb called the 5' RACE reads again in MiXCR, with one record for every CDR3 protein. The table lists some 82,000 distinct CDR3 sequences, roughly 13% of them singletons. The sequencing sample was made of PBMCs or a T cell subset sorted from them (not recorded which). Receptors originate from a man between 18 and 29 years old who had mild COVID-19 (a few samples of this study predate the infection). Cell type and time point are not known.

The rearrangement joins TRBV20-1 to TRBJ2-1; D not certain. V was cut by 6 bases and J by 0 bases, with 12 bases left in between. Germline V lookup: CDR1 DFQATT, CDR2 SNEGSKA (reference sequence). The length of the CDR3 is 14 residues. Written as DNA, the CDR3 is TGCAGTGCAATCCCCCCGAGCTCCTACAATGAGCAGTTCTTC. It encodes CSAIPPSSYNEQFF.

DNA for the CDR3: TGTGCCAGCAACGCAGCGGGGACAGGGAATCGGGGCACCGGGGAGCTGTTTTTT. Its translation is CASNAAGTGNRGTGELFF. The chain combines TRBV2 with TRBJ2-2, with TRBD1 identical over 9 bases. The CDR3 runs to 18 residues. V shed 7 bases and J 4 bases; nucleotides not matched to a gene: 16. Germline V gene sequence: CDR1 SNHLY, CDR2 FYNNEI. Complete variable domain (other parts from reference TRBV2 and TRBJ2-2): EPEVTQTPSHQVTQMGQEVILRCVPISNHLYFYWYRQILGQKVEFLVSFYNNEISEKSEIFDDQFSVERPDGSNFTLKIRSTKLEDSAMYFCASNAAGTGNRGTGELFFGEGSRLTVL.

This clonotype was picked up a small number of times. The V gene is TRBV27, the J gene TRBJ1-2; no firm D call. The CDR3 is 13 amino acids. V was shortened by 7 bases and J by 7 bases, with 16 bases between the two germline ends. Germline V gene sequence: CDR1 MNHEY, CDR2 SMNVEV (reference sequence). CDR3 nucleotides: TGTGCCAGCACCCCGGAAAGGGTTTTTGGCTACACCTTC. This translates into CASTPERVFGYTF.

V gene TRBV12-3 or TRBV12-4 combines with J gene TRBJ2-3; D is unclear. This CDR3 spans 14 amino acids. V was trimmed by 8 bases and J by 2 bases, leaving 14 bases between them. CDR3 residues: CASVLSEDTDTQYF. The DNA for the CDR3 is TGTGCCAGCGTTCTTAGTGAGGACACAGATACGCAGTATTTT.

This clonotype has only a few counts. The rearrangement joins TRBV5-4 to TRBJ2-4; D ambiguous. Trimming took 4 bases from V and 4 from J, leaving 9 bases between them. Germline CDR1 and CDR2: SGHNT and YYREEE (reference sequence). There are 13 residues in the CDR3. The CDR3 DNA reads as TGTGCCAGCAGCCCTGAAGAGAAAAACATTCAGTACTTC. This gives the protein CASSPEEKNIQYF.

The table lists this clonotype with a few counts. The chain recombines TRBV7-2 with TRBJ2-1; 8 positions match TRBD2. The length of the CDR3 is 15 residues. V gave up 7 bases and J gave up 2 bases; unmatched junction bases: 7. Germline V CDR1 and CDR2: SGHTA, FQGNSA. CDR3 sequence (DNA): TGTGCCAGCATCATATTAGCGGGAACCTACAATGAGCAGTTCTTC. Its translation is CASIILAGTYNEQFF. Full variable domain (rest looked up from reference TRBV7-2 and TRBJ2-1): GAGVSQSPSNKVTEKGKDVELRCDPISGHTALYWYRQSLGQGLEFLIYFQGNSAPDKSGLPSDRFSAERTGGSVSTLTIQRTQQEDSAVYLCASIILAGTYNEQFFGPGTRLTVL.

The genes are TRBV7-9 and TRBJ2-7; D remains unclear. CDR1 is SEHNR, CDR2 FQNEAQ, per germline (reference sequence). The CDR3 sequence is 12 residues long. V lost 5 bases to trimming and J lost 4 bases, with 9 bases between them. CDR3 sequence: CASSRVAYEQYF. The DNA of the CDR3 is TGTGCCAGCAGCCGGGTGGCTTACGAGCAGTACTTC.

This clonotype turned up a few times. The chain employs TRBV7-8 and TRBJ2-7; D is ambiguous. Germline CDR1 is SGHVS and CDR2 is FQNEAQ. V was pared by 3 bases and J by 3 bases, with 9 bases between. There are 13 residues in the CDR3. The DNA of the CDR3 is TGTGCCAGCAGCTTTGAGTCGGACTACGAGCAGTACTTC. Encoded protein: CASSFESDYEQYF. Full variable domain (outside the CDR3, taken from reference TRBV7-8 and TRBJ2-7): GAGVSQSPRYKVAKRGQDVALRCDPISGHVSLFWYQQALGQGPEFLTYFQNEAQLDKSGLPSDRFFAERPEGSVSTLKIQRTQQEDSAVYLCASSFESDYEQYFGPGTRLTVT.

This rearrangement joins TRBV4-1 to TRBJ2-7; D not certain. The V end was cut by 5 bases, the J end by 4 bases, with 12 bases between. CDR1 and CDR2 from the germline V gene are MGHRA and YSYEKL. The CDR3 spans 13 residues. The CDR3 sequence: CASSYRTKYEQYF. CDR3 nucleotides: TGCGCCAGCAGCTACCGGACGAAATACGAGCAGTACTTC.

This clonotype was seen a few times. This chain connects TRBV29-1 to TRBJ2-5; TRBD1 matches at 9 bases. CDR1 and CDR2 from the germline V gene are SQVTM and ANQGSEA. The CDR3 sequence is 15 residues long. The ends lost 3 bases at V and 5 bases at J; junction bases unmatched: 10. In DNA form, the CDR3 reads TGCAGCGTTGAGGGGGACAGGGAATCGGCGGAGACCCAGTACTTC. Amino acid sequence: CSVEGDRESAETQYF. Looking up the rest from reference TRBV29-1 and TRBJ2-5 gives the full variable domain: SAVISQKPSRDICQRGTSLTIQCQVDSQVTMMFWYRQQPGQSLTLIATANQGSEATYESGFVIDKFPISRPNLTFSTLTVSNMSPEDSSIYLCSVEGDRESAETQYFGPGTRLLVL.

In its sample, this clonotype was seen a few times. The CDR3 sequence: CASSFQGGYEQYV. The CDR3 DNA follows: TGTGCCAGCAGTTTTCAGGGAGGCTACGAGCAGTACGTC. The rearrangement links TRBV27 to TRBJ2-7; weak D call: TRBD2 (6 bases). Trimming removed 3 bases from V and 3 bases from J, with 9 bases in between. The CDR3 has 13 amino acids. CDR1 is MNHEY, CDR2 SMNVEV, per germline (reference sequence).

This clonotype was observed a handful of times. The V gene is TRBV7-6, the J gene TRBJ2-2, with D maybe TRBD2 (5 bases). Germline assignment: CDR1 SGHVS and CDR2 FNYEAQ. Trimming stripped 3 bases from V and 5 bases from J, with 7 bases between. The CDR3 is 13 amino acids. DNA of the CDR3: TGTGCCAGCAGCTTGGGAGAGACCGGGGAGCTGTTTTTT. It specifies CASSLGETGELFF.

The CDR3 loop is CASSFAGGRQETQYF. The CDR3 coding sequence is TGTGCCAGCAGTTTTGCAGGGGGTCGCCAAGAGACCCAGTACTTC. The chain carries TRBV27 and TRBJ2-5; the match to TRBD1 covers 7 bases. Germline-derived CDR1 and CDR2 are MNHEY and SMNVEV (reference sequence). The CDR3 spans 15 residues. The trim removed 3 bases at V and 1 base at J, leaving 5 bases unmatched.

This clonotype was observed many times. V usage is TRBV28 and J usage is TRBJ2-1; 7 bases map to TRBD2. CDR1 and CDR2 from the germline V gene are MDHEN and SYDVKM. V lost 5 bases to trimming and J lost 0 bases; unmatched junction nucleotides: 13. The CDR3 has 18 amino acids. This CDR3 is CASSASVGGYSSYNEQFF. CDR3 sequence (DNA): TGTGCCAGCAGTGCCTCCGTGGGGGGGTATAGCTCCTACAATGAGCAGTTCTTC.

This clonotype was counted between two and nine times. V usage is TRBV6-5 and J usage is TRBJ2-3, with 8 positions matching TRBD2. V dropped 2 bases and J dropped 3; count of bases not matched to a gene: 4. This CDR3 has 15 residues. Germline CDR1 MNHEY, CDR2 SVGAGI. The CDR3, as DNA: TGTGCCAGCAGTTACGGTGGACTAGCTACAGATACGCAGTATTTT. Its translation: CASSYGGLATDTQYF.

This clonotype has a handful of counts. The chain couples TRBV9 to TRBJ2-1; tentatively, D is TRBD1 (5 bases). The CDR3 extends over 13 amino acids. Trimming pared 0 bases from V and 9 bases from J, leaving 10 bases between. Germline V lookup: CDR1 SGDLS, CDR2 YYNGEE. The CDR3 region has the DNA TGTGCCAGCAGCGTAGAGGGGTGGGGTGAGCAGTTCTTC. It is translated as CASSVEGWGEQFF.

The CDR3 here is CSVRTDYGYTF. The CDR3 DNA is TGCAGCGTTCGGACTGATTATGGCTACACCTTC. The V gene is TRBV29-1, the J gene TRBJ1-2, with D hard to call. The V gene's germline CDR1 is SQVTM and CDR2 ANQGSEA. Trimming took off 5 bases at V and 5 bases at J, with 9 bases between the two ends. This CDR3 region has 11 residues.

J is TRBJ2-2 and V is TRBV7-6; 8 bases are a match to TRBD1. The germline V gene has CDR1 SGHVS and CDR2 FNYEAQ. Trimming at V came to 4 bases and at J to 2 bases, leaving 6 bases not matched to a gene. The CDR3 sequence is 16 residues long. CDR3 nucleotides: TGTGCCAGCAGCTCCTGGCAGGGGGCTAACACCGGGGAGCTGTTTTTT. Residues: CASSSWQGANTGELFF.

In this sample, this clonotype turned up many times. The J gene is TRBJ2-1, the V gene TRBV29-1; D perhaps matches TRBD2 (5 bases). Per the germline V gene, CDR1 is SQVTM and CDR2 is ANQGSEA. CDR3 length: 16 amino acids. V gave up 0 bases and J gave up 0 bases, with 12 bases separating them. CDR3 residues: CSVEEDRGRSYNEQFF. CDR3 coding DNA: TGCAGCGTTGAAGAAGATCGCGGGCGCTCCTACAATGAGCAGTTCTTC.

This clonotype occurred a few times. This chain joins TRBV27 and TRBJ2-1, with D unclear. The CDR3 runs to 17 residues. V dropped 5 bases and J dropped 1 base, with 18 bases sitting between them. Per germline, CDR1 MNHEY and CDR2 SMNVEV (reference sequence). CDR3 DNA: TGTGCCAGCAGTCCCCGAGGTGGGCCGGATTCCTACAATGAGCAGTTCTTC. Its protein product is CASSPRGGPDSYNEQFF.

In this sample, this clonotype turned up many times. The chain recombines TRBV12-3 or TRBV12-4 with TRBJ2-2; D not certain. Trimming pared 3 bases from V and 6 bases from J, leaving 2 bases between. The CDR3 length is 11 residues. CDR3 DNA sequence: TGTGCCAGCAGTTTCCCCGGGGAGCTGTTTTTT. Residues: CASSFPGELFF.

The chain uses TRBV7-8 and TRBJ1-1; D is undetermined. Germline CDR1 reads SGHVS; CDR2 reads FQNEAQ. V lost 5 bases, J lost 1 base, and 8 bases lay in between. The CDR3 has 13 residues. CDR3 residues: CASSPPPNTEAFF. CDR3 DNA sequence: TGTGCCAGCAGCCCTCCACCGAACACTGAAGCTTTCTTT.

This clonotype occurred a few times. V and J are TRBV11-2 and TRBJ2-5; no reliable D call. V gave up 5 bases and J gave up 3 bases, with 10 bases separating them. Germline V CDR1 and CDR2: SGHAT, FQNNGV. The CDR3 runs to 13 residues. CDR3 sequence (DNA): TGTGCCAGCAGCCCCGACCATAAAGAGACCCAGTACTTC. The encoded protein is CASSPDHKETQYF.

This chain uses TRBV6-5 with TRBJ1-3; D is unclear. The V end lost 4 bases, the J end lost 4 bases, and 11 bases lay between the germline ends. CDR1 MNHEY and CDR2 SVGAGI come from the germline V gene. CDR3 length: 14 residues. The CDR3 DNA sequence: TGTGCCAGCAGTTGGGGAGTGAGCGGAAACACCATATATTTT. This gives the protein CASSWGVSGNTIYF.

This rearrangement joins TRBV7-9 to TRBJ2-1, with 10 nucleotides matching TRBD2. V lost 5 bases to trimming and J lost 0 bases; unmatched junction nucleotides: 10. The CDR3 totals 18 residues. Germline V gene lookup returns CDR1 SEHNR and CDR2 FQNEAQ (reference sequence). CDR3 nucleotide sequence: TGTGCCAGCAGCGCAATCGGACTAGCGGAGATCTCCTACAATGAGCAGTTCTTC. The encoded protein is CASSAIGLAEISYNEQFF.

This clonotype has a handful of counts. The chain carries TRBV19 and TRBJ2-2, with D possibly matching TRBD1 (6 bases). The germline CDR1 and CDR2 sequences are LNHDA and SQIVND (reference sequence). The CDR3 length is 15 residues. Trimming shortened V by 6 bases and J by 6 bases, and 17 bases separated the two germline ends. The CDR3, as DNA: TGTGCCAGTAGGATTGGGACAAAGGGATCCGGGGAGCTGTTTTTT. It codes for CASRIGTKGSGELFF.

The chain joins TRBV5-1 to TRBJ1-1; perhaps TRBD1 as D (5 bases). Trimming removed 4 bases at V and 0 bases at J, with 13 bases between. The germline V gene has CDR1 SGHRS and CDR2 YFSETQ. CDR3 size: 15 residues. Written as DNA, the CDR3 is TGCGCCAGCAGCCTGAGGGGTAGCTTGAACACTGAAGCTTTCTTT. It yields the protein CASSLRGSLNTEAFF.